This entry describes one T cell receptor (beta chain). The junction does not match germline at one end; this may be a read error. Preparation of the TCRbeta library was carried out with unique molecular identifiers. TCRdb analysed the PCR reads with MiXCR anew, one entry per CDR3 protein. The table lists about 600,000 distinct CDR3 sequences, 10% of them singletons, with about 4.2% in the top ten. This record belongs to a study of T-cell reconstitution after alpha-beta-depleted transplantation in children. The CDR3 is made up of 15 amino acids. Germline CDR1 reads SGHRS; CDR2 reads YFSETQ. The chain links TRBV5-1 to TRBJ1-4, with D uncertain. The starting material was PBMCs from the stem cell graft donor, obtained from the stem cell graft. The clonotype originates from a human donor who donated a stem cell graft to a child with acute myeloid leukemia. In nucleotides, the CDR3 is TGCGCCAGCAGCGGGCTTGGGCGGAACAATGAAAAACTGATTTTT. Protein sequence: CASSGLGRNNEKLIF.